Listed here are 8 T cell receptor beta chains from one sample, sequenced in a study of type 1 and type 2 diabetes patients. Amplification started from genomic DNA. The TCR beta CDR3 region was amplified using 30 forward and 13 reverse primers. A single record per CDR3 protein comes from TCRdb applying MiXCR to the multiplex PCR reads. This table has about 290,000 distinct CDR3 sequences, roughly 50% appearing once. The sequenced sample was peripheral blood mononuclear cells (PBMCs). The origin of the receptors is a man aged 18-30 years with type 2 diabetes.

Only a few counts were recorded for this clonotype. For the CDR3, the DNA is TGTGCCATCACCTCGACTAGCGTAAACGAGCAGTACTTC. Translation: CAITSTSVNEQYF. This rearrangement joins TRBV10-3 to TRBJ2-7, with 8 bases lining up with TRBD2. Germline V gives CDR1 ENHRY, CDR2 SYGVKD. Germline trimming cut 7 bases from V and 5 bases from J; bases unmatched to any gene: 7. This CDR3 region has 13 residues.

This clonotype was detected only a few times. V usage is TRBV20-1 and J usage is TRBJ2-2; D may match TRBD1 or TRBD2 (5 bases each). The V end lost 1 base, the J end lost 7 bases, and 7 bases lay between the germline ends. Germline CDR1 reads DFQATT; CDR2 reads SNEGSKA (reference sequence). CDR3 size: 12 residues. The CDR3 DNA is TGCAGTGCTAGAGGGGACGGCGGGGAGCTGTTTTTT. Its protein product is CSARGDGGELFF.

The table lists this clonotype with many counts. This sequence joins TRBV25-1 and TRBJ2-7, with 8 bases lining up with TRBD2. The CDR3 totals 15 residues. Losses at the gene ends were 1 base for V and 7 bases for J; bases not matched to a gene: 9. Germline loops: CDR1 MGHDK, CDR2 SYGVNS. In DNA form, the CDR3 reads TGTGCCAGCAGTGAATTAACGGGAGGGCCGATGGAGCAGTACTTC. Its translation: CASSELTGGPMEQYF.

This rearrangement joins TRBV28 to TRBJ1-4; no reliable D call. Germline V gene sequence: CDR1 MDHEN, CDR2 SYDVKM. The CDR3 totals 12 residues. Trimming pared 8 bases from V and 3 bases from J, leaving 7 bases between. CDR3 nucleotides: TGTGCCAGCTGTGCCCCTAATGAAAAACTGTTTTTT. Its protein product is CASCAPNEKLFF.

The V and J genes are TRBV20-1 and TRBJ2-7; the D is unclear. Germline lookup yields CDR1 DFQATT and CDR2 SNEGSKA (reference sequence). CDR3 length: 14 amino acids. V lost 0 bases, J lost 6 bases, and 15 bases lay in between. CDR3: CSARDLEVSLEQYF. The CDR3 DNA reads TGCAGTGCTAGAGATCTTGAGGTTTCACTCGAGCAGTACTTC.

The chain employs TRBV5-1 and TRBJ1-4; no firm D call. Trimming removed 0 bases at V and 8 bases at J, with 11 bases between. The CDR3 is 14 amino acids. In germline, CDR1 is SGHRS, CDR2 YFSETQ. Here the CDR3 reads CASSLGPSKEKLFF. Written as DNA, the CDR3 is TGCGCCAGCAGCTTGGGGCCTTCCAAAGAAAAACTGTTTTTT. The full variable domain, with the rest looked up from reference TRBV5-1 and TRBJ1-4, is KAGVTQTPRYLIKTRGQQVTLSCSPISGHRSVSWYQQTPGQGLQFLFEYFSETQRNKGNFPGRFSGRQFSNSRSEMNVSTLELGDSALYLCASSLGPSKEKLFFGSGTQLSVL.

This chain joins TRBV5-1 and TRBJ1-1; D unresolved. Trimming took off 4 bases at V and 1 base at J, with 11 bases between the two ends. This CDR3 contains 14 residues. The germline V gene encodes CDR1 SGHRS and CDR2 YFSETQ. The CDR3 nucleotides read TGCGCCAGCAGCATCGGACCCAGGAACACTGAAGCTTTCTTT. Its translation: CASSIGPRNTEAFF.

The rearrangement uses TRBV6-2 or TRBV6-3 and TRBJ2-7; D unresolved. Germline V CDR1 and CDR2: MNHEY, SVGEGT. The CDR3 runs to 16 residues. V lost 4 bases and J lost 2, with 18 bases in between. This CDR3 reads CASSSPRSREPYEQYF. CDR3 nucleotide sequence: TGTGCCAGCAGTTCCCCTCGGAGTCGAGAGCCCTACGAGCAGTACTTC.